This TCR beta chain was observed in a study of CD8+ T cells in alopecia areata. RNA was extracted and reverse transcribed into cDNA as the sequencing template. Measured with immunoSEQ multiplex PCR; TCRdb has only the in-frame clones, and not every one. The sample has some 51,000 clones, 96% seen once. This clonotype originated in a human donor with alopecia areata. Sequences were derived from CD8+ T cells sorted from blood, sampled at week 0.

This chain's CDR3 is CASSYKGQGAEAFF. The CDR3 DNA reads as TGTGCCAGCAGTTATAAGGGACAGGGGGCTGAAGCTTTCTTT. The chain has TRBV6-5 and TRBJ1-1; TRBD1 aligns across 11 bases. Germline lookup yields CDR1 MNHEY and CDR2 SVGAGI. V dropped 3 bases and J dropped 6; count of bases not matched to a gene: 3. The CDR3 contains 14 residues.